Here is one T cell receptor beta chain with its context. Original handling: Quantification of nucleated cells was approximated via reference gene primer amplification. Libraries were prepared by immunoSEQ multiplex PCR; TCRdb keeps only in-frame clonotypes and omits some of them. D and trimming were read from the DNA, whereas the V and J calls and clone size are those reported in that table. There are 11,000 or so clones in the sample; more than 65% occur only once, and roughly 6.7% lies in the top ten. The sample belongs to a study of blood T cell repertoires in COVID-19. Study in general: T cells, B-cell-depleted T cells, or PBMCs supplied cDNA or gDNA.

Germline CDR1 SGHTA, CDR2 FQGNSA. Trimming took 2 bases from V and 6 from J, leaving 7 bases between them. The CDR3 is made up of 12 amino acids. This rearrangement joins TRBV7-2 to TRBJ2-5; tentatively, D is TRBD2 (6 bases). This TCR was recovered from a man aged 55-75 years with COVID-19, enrolled during active disease. What was sequenced was peripheral blood. CDR3 coding DNA: TGTGCCAGCAGCTTAAGCGGGCAGACCCAGTACTTC. Its protein product is CASSLSGQTQYF.